The next 26 T cell receptor beta chains were all read from a single sample in a study of shared clonotypes between healthy human individuals. Using immunoSEQ multiplex PCR, the repertoire was profiled, and TCRdb retains in-frame clones only, with some absent. The data show about 1,500,000 clones, with roughly 95% seen just once and approximately 1.2% held by the top ten. Sequenced: naive CD4+ T cells sorted from blood. The subset here: CD45RA+ positively selected. The receptors were sampled from a man aged 25-45 years in good health.

V usage is TRBV11-3 and J usage is TRBJ2-7; D may be TRBD1 (6 bases). Germline CDR1 reads SGHNT; CDR2 reads YENEEA. The CDR3 loop spans 12 amino acids. Trimming cost V 5 bases and J 4 bases, with 9 bases left between them. The CDR3 sequence: CASSDTGYEQYF. DNA of the CDR3: TGTGCCAGCAGCGATACAGGGTACGAGCAGTACTTC.

The chain employs TRBV14 and TRBJ2-1; D is uncertain. Germline CDR1 is SGHDN and CDR2 is FVKESK. V dropped 0 bases and J dropped 9 bases, with 9 bases sitting between them. The CDR3 is 13 residues long. CDR3 nucleotide sequence: TGTGCCAGCAGCCAAGATGGTGTTTTTGAGCAGTTCTTC. It yields the protein CASSQDGVFEQFF. The full variable domain, completed using reference TRBV14 and TRBJ2-1, is EAGVTQFPSHSVIEKGQTVTLRCDPISGHDNLYWYRRVMGKEIKFLLHFVKESKQDESGMPNNRFLAERTGGTYSTLKVQPAELEDSGVYFCASSQDGVFEQFFGPGTRLTVL.

V is TRBV9 and J is TRBJ2-3; D remains ambiguous. The CDR3 has 14 amino acids. V dropped 3 bases and J dropped 2 bases, with 10 bases sitting between them. Germline-derived CDR1 and CDR2 are SGDLS and YYNGEE. The CDR3 protein is CASSARMVTDTQYF. CDR3 in DNA: TGTGCCAGCAGCGCCCGAATGGTCACAGATACGCAGTATTTT.

The chain is built from TRBV27 and TRBJ2-3; D is unresolved. CDR3 length equals 13 residues. Between the trimmed V and J ends, which lost 8 bases and 0 bases, there was a span of 9 bases. Per the germline V gene, CDR1 is MNHEY and CDR2 is SMNVEV (reference sequence). CDR3 amino acids: CASATASTDTQYF. The CDR3 region has the DNA TGTGCCAGCGCGACCGCTAGCACAGATACGCAGTATTTT.

The gene calls are TRBV28 and TRBJ2-1; D is perhaps TRBD2 (5 bases). V dropped 10 bases and J dropped 4 bases, with 17 bases sitting between them. The germline V gene encodes CDR1 MDHEN and CDR2 SYDVKM. This CDR3 comprises 14 residues. CDR3 DNA sequence: TGTGCCACCCTGAGAGGGCGGCTTTACAATGAGCAGTTCTTC. Its translation: CATLRGRLYNEQFF.

The chain links TRBV7-7 to TRBJ2-1; 8 nucleotides line up with TRBD2. This CDR3 is built from 14 residues. V lost 5 bases to trimming and J lost 6 bases; unmatched junction nucleotides: 6. Germline V gene sequence: CDR1 SSHAT, CDR2 FNYEAQ (reference sequence). This CDR3 reads CASSTGLAINEQFF. DNA of the CDR3: TGTGCCAGCAGCACCGGACTAGCTATCAATGAGCAGTTCTTC.

A note on this clone: The junction departs from the called germline gene at one end, perhaps through a read error. The chain joins TRBV5-1 to TRBJ2-2, with 13 nucleotides matching TRBD2. The germline gives CDR1 SGHRS, CDR2 YFSETQ. The CDR3 loop spans 16 amino acids. The CDR3 loop is CAGSLWTSGSVLGLFF. CDR3 nucleotide sequence: TGCGCCGGCAGCTTGTGGACTAGCGGGAGTGTATTGGGGCTGTTTTTT.

The gene calls are TRBV5-1 and TRBJ2-1; 13 nucleotides line up with TRBD2. With 4 bases clipped from V and 4 bases from J, the junction kept 5 bases outside the gene matches. The length of the CDR3 is 16 residues. The germline V gene encodes CDR1 SGHRS and CDR2 YFSETQ. The CDR3 loop reads CASSTGTSGTYNEQFF. CDR3 bases: TGCGCCAGCAGCACCGGGACTAGCGGGACGTACAATGAGCAGTTCTTC. The entire variable domain, with the rest obtained from reference TRBV5-1 and TRBJ2-1, is as follows: KAGVTQTPRYLIKTRGQQVTLSCSPISGHRSVSWYQQTPGQGLQFLFEYFSETQRNKGNFPGRFSGRQFSNSRSEMNVSTLELGDSALYLCASSTGTSGTYNEQFFGPGTRLTVL.

The CDR3 here is CASSPLGTGRGYTF. DNA of the CDR3: TGTGCCAGCAGCCCGCTCGGGACAGGGAGAGGCTACACCTTC. The V and J genes are TRBV27 and TRBJ1-2, with 9 positions matching TRBD1. Germline CDR1 is MNHEY and CDR2 is SMNVEV (reference sequence). Losses at the gene ends were 6 bases for V and 8 bases for J; bases not matched to a gene: 10. The CDR3 runs 14 residues.

The chain carries TRBV18 and TRBJ2-1, with D tentatively TRBD2 (6 bases). The germline CDR1 and CDR2 sequences are KGHSH and LQKENI. CDR3 length equals 18 residues. V lost 0 bases and J 0 bases, leaving 15 bases between the germline ends. CDR3 sequence (DNA): TGTGCCAGCTCACCACCGTTACACCCGGGACTCTCCTACAATGAGCAGTTCTTC. Translated, it gives CASSPPLHPGLSYNEQFF.

The chain couples TRBV30 to TRBJ2-2, with 11 bases lining up with TRBD2. V dropped 3 bases and J dropped 5; count of bases not matched to a gene: 17. From germline, CDR1 is GTSNPN and CDR2 SVGIG (reference sequence). This CDR3 spans 19 amino acids. For the CDR3, the DNA is TGTGCCTGGAGGGCGGGGACTAGCGGACCTCAGGACAATACCGGGGAGCTGTTTTTT. Translated, it gives CAWRAGTSGPQDNTGELFF.

J is TRBJ2-5 and V is TRBV6-6, with TRBD1 identical over 7 bases. The ends lost 2 bases at V and 3 bases at J; junction bases unmatched: 3. The CDR3 runs 14 residues. Germline-derived CDR1 and CDR2 are MNHNY and SVGAGI (reference sequence). In DNA form, the CDR3 reads TGTGCCAGCAGTTACGCGACAGGGAAAGAGACCCAGTACTTC. Translation gives CASSYATGKETQYF.

CDR3 nucleotide sequence: TGTGCCAGCGGAGGGGCCGGGGAGCTGTTTTTT. This sequence encodes CASGGAGELFF. The chain couples TRBV6-5 to TRBJ2-2; maybe TRBD2 (6 bases). Germline assignment: CDR1 MNHEY and CDR2 SVGAGI. The CDR3 is 11 amino acids. V was shortened by 8 bases and J by 6 bases, with 7 bases between the two germline ends.

The chain employs TRBV28 and TRBJ2-7, with D perhaps TRBD2 (5 bases). The CDR3 extends over 12 amino acids. Trimming left V 2 bases short and J 11 bases short, with 13 bases between. Germline V gives CDR1 MDHEN, CDR2 SYDVKM. As DNA, the CDR3 is TGTGCCAGCAGTTTAAATTACGGGGAAAAGTACTTC. Translation gives CASSLNYGEKYF.

This clone was seen more than once but under ten times. The rearrangement uses TRBV7-3 and TRBJ1-2; D might be TRBD1 (6 bases). The V and J ends lost 2 bases and 6 bases respectively, with 10 bases between them. CDR1 is SGHTA, CDR2 FQGTGA, per germline. CDR3 length: 13 amino acids. The CDR3 DNA reads TGTGCCAGCAGCTTATCACAGGGAAATGGCTACACCTTC. It specifies CASSLSQGNGYTF.

The chain uses TRBV4-1 and TRBJ2-7; D not resolved. The germline V and J ends were trimmed by 0 bases and 10 bases, with 7 bases remaining between them. Per germline, CDR1 MGHRA and CDR2 YSYEKL. The CDR3 contains 11 residues. The CDR3 DNA sequence: TGCGCCAGCAGCCAAGAGGGCTTTCAGTACTTC. Translation gives CASSQEGFQYF.

The genes are TRBV28 and TRBJ2-3; 8 bases match TRBD2. With V trimmed by 4 bases and J by 8 bases, 17 bases remained unmatched. The CDR3 sequence is 17 residues long. The germline V gene encodes CDR1 MDHEN and CDR2 SYDVKM. CDR3 nucleotide sequence: TGTGCCAGCAGTTCGCCCCTCCTCGCGGGAGGACCGAGTACGCAGTATTTT. Translation: CASSSPLLAGGPSTQYF.

The chain couples TRBV7-2 to TRBJ2-3; D is unresolved. Germline CDR1 reads SGHTA; CDR2 reads FQGNSA. V was clipped by 5 bases and J by 1 base, with 16 bases between them. The CDR3 runs 16 residues. The CDR3 DNA reads as TGTGCCAGCAGCCTAGAGAGAAGGAATCGCACAGATACGCAGTATTTT. This encodes CASSLERRNRTDTQYF. Using reference TRBV7-2 and TRBJ2-3 for the parts outside the CDR3, the full variable domain is GAGVSQSPSNKVTEKGKDVELRCDPISGHTALYWYRQSLGQGLEFLIYFQGNSAPDKSGLPSDRFSAERTGGSVSTLTIQRTQQEDSAVYLCASSLERRNRTDTQYFGPGTRLTVL.

In regard to this clone: The same CDR3 can be traced to other DNA sequences in this sample. J is TRBJ2-5 and V is TRBV15, with 8 bases lining up with TRBD2. Germline V gene lookup returns CDR1 LNHNV and CDR2 YYDKDF (reference sequence). Trimming cost V 1 base and J 5 bases; bases outside gene matches: 0. The length of the CDR3 is 13 residues. The CDR3 DNA sequence: TGTGCCACCAGCAGAGCGGGGGGGGAGACCCAGTACTTC. Translated: CATSRAGGETQYF.

The chain is built from TRBV7-6 and TRBJ2-7, with 9 bases aligning to TRBD1. Germline-derived CDR1 and CDR2 are SGHVS and FNYEAQ. The CDR3 has 16 residues. V lost 3 bases to trimming and J lost 2 bases; unmatched junction nucleotides: 8. The CDR3 region is CASSLRPGQGAYEQYF. The CDR3 region has the DNA TGTGCCAGCAGCTTGAGACCGGGACAGGGCGCCTACGAGCAGTACTTC.

The V call is TRBV19, the J call TRBJ2-7; D remains ambiguous. Trimming took off 6 bases at V and 5 bases at J, with 17 bases between the two ends. CDR3 length equals 14 residues. The germline CDR1 and CDR2 sequences are LNHDA and SQIVND (reference sequence). The CDR3 is CASSYLAGSDEQYF. CDR3 nucleotides: TGTGCCAGTAGCTACTTAGCCGGAAGCGACGAGCAGTACTTC.

The V and J genes are TRBV7-2 and TRBJ2-3; D might be TRBD2 (5 bases). Germline loops: CDR1 SGHTA, CDR2 FQGNSA. The CDR3 spans 13 residues. Between the trimmed V and J ends, which lost 7 bases and 10 bases, there was a span of 18 bases. CDR3 residues: CASTPPPGIAQYF. For the CDR3, the DNA is TGTGCCAGCACCCCACCACCGGGGATAGCGCAGTATTTT.

The chain joins TRBV7-8 to TRBJ1-4; the match to TRBD1 covers 9 bases. Germline lookup yields CDR1 SGHVS and CDR2 FQNEAQ. J was trimmed by 7 bases and V by 0 bases; bases with no gene match: 3. The CDR3 contains 15 residues. The CDR3 reads CASSLAGQGSEKLFF. The DNA for the CDR3 is TGTGCCAGCAGCTTAGCGGGACAGGGAAGTGAAAAACTGTTTTTT.

A single count supports this clone. CDR3 nucleotide sequence: TGTGCCAGCAGTTCCGGACAGGGTGGCACTGAAGCTTTCTTT. It translates to CASSSGQGGTEAFF. The J gene is TRBJ1-1, the V gene TRBV6-6; 8 bases are shared with TRBD1. The CDR3 sequence is 14 residues long. Per the germline V gene, CDR1 is MNHNY and CDR2 is SVGAGI (reference sequence). J gave up 4 bases and V 4 bases, and 5 bases lay outside the gene matches.

CDR3 bases: TGTGCCAGCAGCTCGGGCCCCCACGAGCAGTACTTC. It translates to CASSSGPHEQYF. The rearrangement joins TRBV11-3 to TRBJ2-7; the D is unclear. The germline V and J ends were trimmed by 4 bases and 5 bases, with 9 bases remaining between them. The germline V gene encodes CDR1 SGHNT and CDR2 YENEEA. This CDR3 contains 12 residues.

This rearrangement joins TRBV5-4 to TRBJ2-3; D is unclear. Germline assignment: CDR1 SGHNT and CDR2 YYREEE (reference sequence). V lost 0 bases, J lost 6 bases, and 8 bases lay in between. This CDR3 spans 13 amino acids. Here the CDR3 reads CASSLVLGDTQYF. The CDR3 coding sequence is TGTGCCAGCAGCTTGGTGTTGGGGGATACGCAGTATTTT.